Below, 10 T cell receptor beta chains from the same sample are listed, as sequenced in a study of cytomegalovirus exposure and HLA in healthy donors. Vbeta (60) and Jbeta (13) primers were used in the PCR. Profiled with immunoSEQ multiplex PCR; TCRdb holds only in-frame clones, not every one. The repertoire includes under 300,000 clones, about nine tenths of them detected once, and 1.7% sits in the top ten. The sample comprised PBMCs. Source of these receptors: a girl between 2 and 10 years old in good health and CMV-seronegative.

Here the CDR3 reads CASSPGRGRGYGYTF. The CDR3 bases are TGTGCCAGCAGCCCGGGTAGGGGGCGCGGCTATGGCTACACCTTC. The chain couples TRBV5-6 to TRBJ1-2; 7 positions match TRBD1. Germline lookup yields CDR1 SGHDT and CDR2 YYEEEE. The V and J ends lost 4 bases and 4 bases, in that order; junction bases with no gene match: 10. CDR3 length equals 15 residues.

The chain uses TRBV7-6 and TRBJ1-4, with TRBD1 matching over 9 bases. Germline CDR1 reads SGHVS; CDR2 reads FNYEAQ. The CDR3 totals 15 residues. V shed 2 bases, J shed 5 bases, and the junction held 3 bases outside the gene matches. The chain's CDR3 is CASSLRTGVNEKLFF. For the CDR3, the DNA is TGTGCCAGCAGCTTACGGACAGGGGTAAATGAAAAACTGTTTTTT.

Concerning this clone itself: Mismatch with germline at one junction end may stem from a read error. This sample also contains other DNA sequences that code for the same CDR3. The V call is TRBV4-1, the J call TRBJ1-2; the match to TRBD1 covers 7 bases. CDR3 length: 15 residues. Looked up from germline, CDR1 is MGHRA and CDR2 is YSYEKL. CDR3 protein: CASSQDDRAPYGYTF. The CDR3 nucleotides read TGTGCCAGCAGCCAAGATGACAGGGCACCATATGGCTACACCTTC.

The genes are TRBV5-5 and TRBJ2-5; 9 positions agree with TRBD2. The CDR3 sequence is 15 residues long. Germline loops: CDR1 SGHKS, CDR2 YYEKEE (reference sequence). V lost 3 bases, J lost 4 bases, and 7 bases stayed unmatched. CDR3 protein: CASSSGLASGETQYF. As DNA, the CDR3 is TGTGCCAGCAGCTCGGGACTAGCAAGCGGAGAGACCCAGTACTTC.

CDR3 bases: TGTGCCAGCTCACCAACAGGTACCTACGAGCAGTACTTC. Amino acid sequence: CASSPTGTYEQYF. The chain is built from TRBV18 and TRBJ2-7, with TRBD1 as a possible D gene (5 bases). The V and J ends lost 2 bases and 2 bases respectively, with 7 bases between them. The CDR3 covers 13 residues. Germline V lookup: CDR1 KGHSH, CDR2 LQKENI.

The chain links TRBV2 to TRBJ2-7, with a possible D match to TRBD1 (5 bases). Germline CDR1 reads SNHLY; CDR2 reads FYNNEI. V was cut by 1 base and J by 2 bases, with 21 bases left in between. The CDR3 covers 18 residues. The CDR3 region has the DNA TGTGCCAGCAGTGAAGGTACCTTCAGGACATATTGGACCTACGAGCAGTACTTC. This codes for CASSEGTFRTYWTYEQYF.

The rearrangement links TRBV5-5 to TRBJ1-4; 8 nucleotides match TRBD1. The CDR3 contains 16 residues. V was clipped by 2 bases and J by 7 bases; unmatched bases: 10. Per germline, CDR1 SGHKS and CDR2 YYEKEE (reference sequence). CDR3 in DNA: TGTGCCAGCAGCTTTGGGACAGGAATCGTCGGTGAAAAACTGTTTTTT. Translation: CASSFGTGIVGEKLFF.

The J gene is TRBJ1-1, the V gene TRBV4-2; tentatively, D is TRBD1 (5 bases). Between the trimmed V and J ends, which lost 2 bases and 0 bases, there was a span of 13 bases. The CDR3 is made up of 16 amino acids. Per germline, CDR1 LGHNA and CDR2 YNFKEQ. The CDR3 protein is CASSQPVGQLNTEAFF. In DNA, the CDR3 is TGTGCCAGCAGCCAACCCGTGGGGCAGCTGAACACTGAAGCTTTCTTT.

This clone appeared a single time. The chain has TRBV6-1 and TRBJ2-7; a possible D gene is TRBD1 (5 bases). Germline V CDR1 and CDR2: MNHNS, SASEGT. V lost 8 bases and J lost 2, with 13 bases in between. The CDR3 runs 13 residues. The CDR3 sequence is CASVLDSTYEQYF. The CDR3 DNA sequence: TGTGCCAGCGTACTCGACAGCACCTACGAGCAGTACTTC.

The rearrangement uses TRBV5-1 and TRBJ2-3; the match to TRBD2 covers 7 bases. This CDR3 spans 13 amino acids. The germline V gene encodes CDR1 SGHRS and CDR2 YFSETQ. After removal of 0 bases from V and 8 bases from J, the junction contained 3 bases not matched to a gene. DNA of the CDR3: TGCGCCAGCAGCTTGGCTGGCGGGAGTACGCAGTATTTT. Its protein is CASSLAGGSTQYF.